Listed here are 22 T cell receptor beta chains from one sample, sequenced in a study of blood T cell repertoires in COVID-19. The table came from immunoSEQ multiplex PCR; TCRdb's copy has only in-frame clones and leaves some out. The sample lists 100,000 to 150,000 clones; 87% were seen once. Specimen: peripheral blood. The receptor set was obtained from a human donor in a cohort sampled during active COVID-19.

The chain is built from TRBV5-6 and TRBJ1-2; 8 bases align to TRBD1. Germline V gene lookup returns CDR1 SGHDT and CDR2 YYEEEE. This CDR3 is built from 15 residues. V shed 4 bases and J 3 bases; nucleotides not matched to a gene: 8. The CDR3 nucleotides are TGTGCCAGCAGCCCGGAGACAGGGGCTTACTATGGCTACACCTTC. It codes for CASSPETGAYYGYTF.

The chain couples TRBV6-5 to TRBJ2-3; 7 nucleotides align to TRBD1. The CDR3 runs 15 residues. The ends lost 6 bases at V and 3 bases at J; junction bases unmatched: 9. CDR1 is MNHEY and CDR2 is SVGAGI in the germline V gene. The CDR3 reads CASRKVGGRTDTQYF. The DNA of the CDR3 is TGTGCCAGCAGAAAGGTAGGGGGCAGGACAGATACGCAGTATTTT.

J is TRBJ1-2 and V is TRBV19; D remains ambiguous. V was trimmed by 6 bases and J by 1 base, leaving 6 bases between them. This CDR3 region has 12 residues. Germline V gene lookup returns CDR1 LNHDA and CDR2 SQIVND (reference sequence). CDR3 region: CASRTSNYGYTF. The CDR3 DNA reads as TGTGCCAGTAGAACGAGTAACTATGGCTACACCTTC.

The chain joins TRBV11-3 to TRBJ1-1, with a weak D call TRBD1 (6 bases). Germline CDR1 is SGHNT and CDR2 is YENEEA. The germline V and J ends were trimmed by 5 bases and 1 base, with 14 bases remaining between them. The CDR3 contains 15 residues. The CDR3 DNA reads as TGTGCCAGCAGCCCTCAGACAGGTGAGAACACTGAAGCTTTCTTT. Protein: CASSPQTGENTEAFF.

The V and J genes are TRBV10-2 and TRBJ2-7; 10 nucleotides match TRBD1. Germline CDR1 and CDR2: WSHSY and SAAADI. The CDR3 covers 18 residues. J gave up 6 bases and V 2 bases, and 16 bases lay outside the gene matches. CDR3 in DNA: TGCGCCAGCAGTGAGGGCTTTAGGTGGGGACAGGGGTTAGGCGAGCAGTACTTC. Translation gives CASSEGFRWGQGLGEQYF.

The chain is built from TRBV7-2 and TRBJ1-2; unclear D gene. Trimming took off 4 bases at V and 5 bases at J, with 5 bases between the two ends. Germline V CDR1 and CDR2: SGHTA, FQGNSA. The CDR3 runs 11 residues. The CDR3 sequence: CASSSLYGYTF. CDR3 nucleotides: TGTGCCAGCAGCTCATTGTATGGCTACACCTTC. The full variable domain, with the rest looked up from reference TRBV7-2 and TRBJ1-2, is GAGVSQSPSNKVTEKGKDVELRCDPISGHTALYWYRQSLGQGLEFLIYFQGNSAPDKSGLPSDRFSAERTGGSVSTLTIQRTQQEDSAVYLCASSSLYGYTFGSGTRLTVV.

This chain uses TRBV6-5 with TRBJ1-2; weak D call: TRBD1 (5 bases). The length of the CDR3 is 13 residues. The V and J ends lost 2 bases and 7 bases respectively, with 11 bases between them. Germline V gene lookup returns CDR1 MNHEY and CDR2 SVGAGI. The CDR3: CASSYVNGGGYTF. CDR3 bases: TGTGCCAGCAGTTACGTTAACGGGGGTGGCTACACCTTC.

This chain links TRBV5-5 with TRBJ2-1; 9 nucleotides match TRBD1. CDR1 and CDR2 (germline): SGHKS, YYEKEE (reference sequence). V lost 4 bases and J lost 0; bases outside the gene matches: 11. The CDR3 is 18 residues long. The CDR3 region has the DNA TGTGCCAGCAGCCTTGGACAGGGGCATACATTCTCCTACAATGAGCAGTTCTTC. Residues: CASSLGQGHTFSYNEQFF.

The chain employs TRBV11-3 and TRBJ2-7; 8 bases map to TRBD1. The germline gives CDR1 SGHNT, CDR2 YENEEA. This CDR3 has 15 amino acids. The V segment lost 5 bases and the J segment 5 bases; nucleotides outside the gene matches: 11. The CDR3 is CASSLERQGMDEQYF. As DNA, the CDR3 is TGTGCCAGCAGCCTCGAGAGACAGGGGATGGACGAGCAGTACTTC.

The rearrangement uses TRBV6-4 and TRBJ1-5, with TRBD1 identical over 7 bases. This CDR3 contains 15 residues. Germline CDR1 is MRHNA and CDR2 is SNTAGT. Trimming removed 5 bases from V and 6 bases from J; junction bases left unmatched: 10. CDR3 nucleotide sequence: TGTGCCAGCAGTACTGACAGGGAAGGGAGTCAGCCCCAGCATTTT. Encoded protein: CASSTDREGSQPQHF.

V and J are TRBV5-1 and TRBJ2-1; 11 bases fit TRBD2. The V segment lost 4 bases and the J segment 2 bases; nucleotides outside the gene matches: 5. The CDR3 is 16 amino acids. Germline lookup yields CDR1 SGHRS and CDR2 YFSETQ. CDR3: CASSAMTSGTYNEQFF. The CDR3 DNA sequence: TGCGCCAGCAGCGCCATGACTAGCGGGACCTACAATGAGCAGTTCTTC.

V usage is TRBV5-1 and J usage is TRBJ1-2; D is ambiguous. The CDR3 loop spans 13 amino acids. V lost 1 base to trimming and J lost 6 bases, with 10 bases between them. Per the germline V gene, CDR1 is SGHRS and CDR2 is YFSETQ. In DNA form, the CDR3 reads TGCGCCAGCAGCTTGACGGAGCGGGATGGCTACACCTTC. Protein: CASSLTERDGYTF.

The chain employs TRBV6-6 and TRBJ2-7; tentatively, D is TRBD2 (6 bases). Trimming pared 2 bases from V and 3 bases from J, leaving 14 bases between. The CDR3 contains 15 residues. Germline V CDR1 and CDR2: MNHNY, SVGAGI (reference sequence). The CDR3 loop is CASSYAYLADYEQYF. Written as DNA, the CDR3 is TGTGCCAGCAGTTACGCCTACTTAGCGGACTACGAGCAGTACTTC.

V and J are TRBV2 and TRBJ2-7; 8 bases are a match to TRBD2. CDR3 length: 14 amino acids. V trimming: 11 bases; J trimming: 0 bases; junction bases outside the gene matches: 9. The germline gives CDR1 SNHLY, CDR2 FYNNEI. The CDR3 nucleotides read TGTGCCGATCGCGGCGGGGGGCTCTCCTACGAGCAGTACTTC. As protein: CADRGGGLSYEQYF. Together with reference TRBV2 and TRBJ2-7, the CDR3 gives the full variable domain: EPEVTQTPSHQVTQMGQEVILRCVPISNHLYFYWYRQILGQKVEFLVSFYNNEISEKSEIFDDQFSVERPDGSNFTLKIRSTKLEDSAMYFCADRGGGLSYEQYFGPGTRLTVT.

This chain joins TRBV11-3 and TRBJ2-1; D is unresolved. The germline gives CDR1 SGHNT, CDR2 YENEEA. CDR3 length: 14 amino acids. V was clipped by 5 bases and J by 5 bases, with 13 bases between them. The CDR3 DNA is TGTGCCAGCAGCCTGGGCCGGCAAAACAATGAGCAGTTCTTC. Protein sequence: CASSLGRQNNEQFF.

The J gene is TRBJ2-1, the V gene TRBV6-5; the match to TRBD2 covers 9 bases. The CDR3 has 15 residues. With V trimmed by 7 bases and J by 1 base, 5 bases remained unmatched. In germline, CDR1 is MNHEY, CDR2 SVGAGI. The CDR3 sequence: CASNGAGGSYNEQFF. CDR3 nucleotides: TGTGCCAGCAACGGAGCGGGGGGATCCTACAATGAGCAGTTCTTC.

The chain carries TRBV5-1 and TRBJ1-2, with D possibly matching TRBD1 (6 bases). The CDR3 contains 15 residues. Per germline, CDR1 SGHRS and CDR2 YFSETQ. V was pared by 0 bases and J by 3 bases, with 12 bases between. The CDR3 bases are TGCGCCAGCAGCTTGGATGGGCGGACAGACTATGGCTACACCTTC. Its translation is CASSLDGRTDYGYTF.

This clone is a singleton in its sample. The chain recombines TRBV24-1 with TRBJ1-5; 10 bases are a match to TRBD1. Germline CDR1 reads KGHDR; CDR2 reads SFDVKD. The V segment lost 9 bases and the J segment 6 bases; nucleotides outside the gene matches: 4. The CDR3 runs to 13 residues. The CDR3 here is CATGTGERQPQHF. CDR3 nucleotide sequence: TGTGCCACCGGGACAGGGGAGCGTCAGCCCCAGCATTTT.

The chain combines TRBV6-6 with TRBJ2-7, with D tentatively TRBD1 (5 bases). This CDR3 is built from 13 residues. Germline V lookup: CDR1 MNHNY, CDR2 SVGAGI (reference sequence). The V end was cut by 5 bases, the J end by 0 bases, with 8 bases between. The CDR3 DNA reads as TGTGCCAGCAGTATGACAGTCTCCTACGAGCAGTACTTC. This encodes CASSMTVSYEQYF.

This clone has more than one count but fewer than ten. The chain couples TRBV11-3 to TRBJ1-1, with TRBD1 matching 7 bases. Looked up from germline, CDR1 is SGHNT and CDR2 is YENEEA. There are 18 residues in the CDR3. V shed 1 base and J 0 bases; nucleotides not matched to a gene: 11. The CDR3: CASSLVIFVTGVNTEAFF. For the CDR3, the DNA is TGTGCCAGCAGCTTAGTTATCTTTGTTACAGGGGTGAACACTGAAGCTTTCTTT. Full variable domain (remainder filled in from reference TRBV11-3 and TRBJ1-1): EAGVVQSPRYKIIEKKQPVAFWCNPISGHNTLYWYLQNLGQGPELLIRYENEEAVDDSQLPKDRFSAERLKGVDSTLKIQPAELGDSAVYLCASSLVIFVTGVNTEAFFGQGTRLTVV.

The chain combines TRBV19 with TRBJ2-7, with 10 bases identical to TRBD1. J gave up 5 bases and V 6 bases, and 7 bases lay outside the gene matches. CDR3 size: 14 residues. In germline, CDR1 is LNHDA, CDR2 SQIVND (reference sequence). CDR3 amino acids: CASRLDRGTDEQYF. The CDR3 region has the DNA TGTGCCAGTAGACTGGACAGGGGGACGGACGAGCAGTACTTC.

The chain is built from TRBV6-4 and TRBJ1-6; TRBD1 might be the D (6 bases). The CDR3 has 14 amino acids. V was pared by 3 bases and J by 5 bases, with 8 bases between. Germline V lookup: CDR1 MRHNA, CDR2 SNTAGT. The CDR3 nucleotides read TGTGCCAGCAGTGATCAGGGGAATAATTCACCCCTCCACTTT. Residues: CASSDQGNNSPLHF.